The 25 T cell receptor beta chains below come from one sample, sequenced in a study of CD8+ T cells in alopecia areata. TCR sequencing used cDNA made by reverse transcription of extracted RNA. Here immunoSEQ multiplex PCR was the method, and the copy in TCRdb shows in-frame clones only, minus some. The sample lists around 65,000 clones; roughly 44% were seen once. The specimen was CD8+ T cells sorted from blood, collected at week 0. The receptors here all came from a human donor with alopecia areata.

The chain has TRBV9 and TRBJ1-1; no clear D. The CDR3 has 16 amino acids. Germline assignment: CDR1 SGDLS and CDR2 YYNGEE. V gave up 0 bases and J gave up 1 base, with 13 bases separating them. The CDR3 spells CASSVAPLASNTEAFF. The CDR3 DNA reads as TGTGCCAGCAGCGTAGCACCTCTAGCCTCGAACACTGAAGCTTTCTTT.

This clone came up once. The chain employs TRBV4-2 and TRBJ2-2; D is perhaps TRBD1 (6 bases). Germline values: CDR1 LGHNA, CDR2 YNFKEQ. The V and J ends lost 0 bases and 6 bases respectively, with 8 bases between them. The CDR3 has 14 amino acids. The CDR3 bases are TGTGCCAGCAGCCAAGACTGGGGGCCCGGGGAGCTGTTTTTT. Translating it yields CASSQDWGPGELFF.

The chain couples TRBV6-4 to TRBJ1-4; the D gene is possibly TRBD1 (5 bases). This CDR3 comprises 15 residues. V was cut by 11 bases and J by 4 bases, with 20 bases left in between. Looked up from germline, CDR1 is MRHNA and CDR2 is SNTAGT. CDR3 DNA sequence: TGTGCCGGGACCGTCTTAACCAACCATAATGAAAAACTGTTTTTT. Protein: CAGTVLTNHNEKLFF.

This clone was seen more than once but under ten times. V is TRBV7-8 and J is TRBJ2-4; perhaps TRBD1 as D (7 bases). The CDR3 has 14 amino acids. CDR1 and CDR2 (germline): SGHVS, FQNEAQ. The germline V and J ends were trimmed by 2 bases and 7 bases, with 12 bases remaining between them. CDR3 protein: CASSLSSGGNIQYF. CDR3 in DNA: TGTGCCAGCAGCTTAAGTTCAGGGGGGAACATTCAGTACTTC. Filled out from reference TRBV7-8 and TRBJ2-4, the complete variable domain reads GAGVSQSPRYKVAKRGQDVALRCDPISGHVSLFWYQQALGQGPEFLTYFQNEAQLDKSGLPSDRFFAERPEGSVSTLKIQRTQQEDSAVYLCASSLSSGGNIQYFGAGTRLSVL.

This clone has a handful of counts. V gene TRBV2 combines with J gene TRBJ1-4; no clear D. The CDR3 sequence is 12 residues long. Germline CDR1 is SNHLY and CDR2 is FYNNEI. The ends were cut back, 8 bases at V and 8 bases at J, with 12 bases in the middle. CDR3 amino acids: CASLGPREKLFF. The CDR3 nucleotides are TGTGCCAGCTTGGGCCCGAGGGAAAAACTGTTTTTT.

This CDR3 is CASSETGRWGETQYF. CDR3 bases: TGTGCCAGCAGTGAAACGGGAAGGTGGGGGGAGACCCAGTACTTC. The chain recombines TRBV27 with TRBJ2-5, with D tentatively TRBD1 or TRBD2 (5 bases each). CDR1 MNHEY and CDR2 SMNVEV come from the germline V gene (reference sequence). Between the trimmed V and J ends, which lost 5 bases and 5 bases, there was a span of 18 bases. CDR3 length equals 15 residues.

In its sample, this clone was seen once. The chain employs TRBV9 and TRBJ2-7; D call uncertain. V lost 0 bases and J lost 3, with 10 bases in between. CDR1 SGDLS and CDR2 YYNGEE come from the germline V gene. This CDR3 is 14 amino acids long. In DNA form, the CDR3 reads TGTGCCAGCAGCGTAGCTGCAGGAGTCTACGAGCAGTACTTC. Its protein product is CASSVAAGVYEQYF.

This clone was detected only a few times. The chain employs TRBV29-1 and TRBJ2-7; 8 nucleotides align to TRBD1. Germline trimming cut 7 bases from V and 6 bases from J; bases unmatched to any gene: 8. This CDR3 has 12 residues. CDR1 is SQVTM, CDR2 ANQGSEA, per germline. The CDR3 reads CSAGQGPTEQYF. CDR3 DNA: TGCAGCGCCGGACAGGGACCGACCGAGCAGTACTTC.

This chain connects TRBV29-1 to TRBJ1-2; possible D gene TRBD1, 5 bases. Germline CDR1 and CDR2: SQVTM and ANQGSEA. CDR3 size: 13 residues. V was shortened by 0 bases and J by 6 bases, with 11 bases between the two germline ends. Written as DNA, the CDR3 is TGCAGCGTTGAAGAGTCCCTAGGGGATGGCTACACCTTC. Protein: CSVEESLGDGYTF. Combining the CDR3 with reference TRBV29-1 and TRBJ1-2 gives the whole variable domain SAVISQKPSRDICQRGTSLTIQCQVDSQVTMMFWYRQQPGQSLTLIATANQGSEATYESGFVIDKFPISRPNLTFSTLTVSNMSPEDSSIYLCSVEESLGDGYTFGSGTRLTVV.

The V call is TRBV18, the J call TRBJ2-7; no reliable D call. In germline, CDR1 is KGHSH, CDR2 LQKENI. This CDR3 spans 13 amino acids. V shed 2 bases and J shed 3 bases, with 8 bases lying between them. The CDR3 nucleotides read TGTGCCAGCTCACCAAAGGACGGCTACGAGCAGTACTTC. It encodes CASSPKDGYEQYF.

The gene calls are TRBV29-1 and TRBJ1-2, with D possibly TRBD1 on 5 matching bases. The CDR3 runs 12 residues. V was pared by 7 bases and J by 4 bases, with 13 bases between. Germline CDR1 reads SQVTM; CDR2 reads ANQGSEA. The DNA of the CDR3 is TGCAGCGCTCCCCTGGGGGGCTATGGCTACACCTTC. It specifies CSAPLGGYGYTF.

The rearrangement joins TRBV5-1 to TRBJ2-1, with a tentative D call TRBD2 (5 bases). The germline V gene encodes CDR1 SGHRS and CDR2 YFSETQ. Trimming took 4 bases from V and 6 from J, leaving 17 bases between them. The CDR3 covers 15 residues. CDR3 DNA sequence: TGCGCCAGCAGCCAAGAAGGAGGCGCGGGCAATGAGCAGTTCTTC. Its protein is CASSQEGGAGNEQFF.

CDR3 coding DNA: TGTGCCAGCAGTGAATGGACGACTAGCAATCAGCCCCAGCATTTT. Translation gives CASSEWTTSNQPQHF. The chain has TRBV6-1 and TRBJ1-5; D is ambiguous. The CDR3 has 15 residues. The germline V and J ends were trimmed by 2 bases and 0 bases, with 8 bases remaining between them. Germline V gene sequence: CDR1 MNHNS, CDR2 SASEGT.

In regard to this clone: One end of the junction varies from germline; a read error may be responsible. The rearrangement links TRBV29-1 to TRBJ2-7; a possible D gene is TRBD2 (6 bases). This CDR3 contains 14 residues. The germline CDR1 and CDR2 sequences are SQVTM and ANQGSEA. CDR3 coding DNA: TGCAGCGTAGAAGGGTCTGGGATGGGGGGTGAGCAGTACTTC. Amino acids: CSVEGSGMGGEQYF.

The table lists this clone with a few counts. The CDR3 region is CASSGVGTIDGSQYF. The CDR3 DNA sequence: TGTGCCAGCAGCGGCGTTGGGACCATCGATGGGTCCCAGTACTTC. The chain links TRBV9 to TRBJ2-5, with D possibly being TRBD1 or TRBD2 (5 bases each). The CDR3 is made up of 15 amino acids. Trimming pared 3 bases from V and 9 bases from J, leaving 21 bases between. The V gene's germline CDR1 is SGDLS and CDR2 YYNGEE.

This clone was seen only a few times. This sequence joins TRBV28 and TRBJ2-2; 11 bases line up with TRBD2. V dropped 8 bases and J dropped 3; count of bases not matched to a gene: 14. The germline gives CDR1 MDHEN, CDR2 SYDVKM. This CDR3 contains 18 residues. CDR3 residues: CASLSHVSGRVHTGELFF. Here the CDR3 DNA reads TGTGCCAGCCTCTCTCATGTTAGCGGGAGGGTTCACACCGGGGAGCTGTTTTTT.

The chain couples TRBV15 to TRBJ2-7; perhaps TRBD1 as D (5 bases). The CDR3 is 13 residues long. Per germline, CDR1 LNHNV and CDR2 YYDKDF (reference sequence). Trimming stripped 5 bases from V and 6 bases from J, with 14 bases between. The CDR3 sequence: CATSGSGRVEQYF. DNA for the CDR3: TGTGCCACCAGCGGCTCGGGCAGGGTCGAGCAGTACTTC.

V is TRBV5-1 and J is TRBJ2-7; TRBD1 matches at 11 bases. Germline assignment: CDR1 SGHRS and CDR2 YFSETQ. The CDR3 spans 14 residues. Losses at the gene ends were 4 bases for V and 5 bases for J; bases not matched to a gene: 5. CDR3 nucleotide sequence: TGCGCCAGCAGCACGGACAGGGGGCTCGACGAGCAGTACTTC. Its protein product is CASSTDRGLDEQYF. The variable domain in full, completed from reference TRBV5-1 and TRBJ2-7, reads KAGVTQTPRYLIKTRGQQVTLSCSPISGHRSVSWYQQTPGQGLQFLFEYFSETQRNKGNFPGRFSGRQFSNSRSEMNVSTLELGDSALYLCASSTDRGLDEQYFGPGTRLTVT.

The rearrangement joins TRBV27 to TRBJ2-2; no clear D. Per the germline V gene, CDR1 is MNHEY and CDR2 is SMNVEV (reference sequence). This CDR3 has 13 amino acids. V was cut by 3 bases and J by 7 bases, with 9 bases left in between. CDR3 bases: TGTGCCAGCAGTTTGCAGAGGAACGGGGAGCTGTTTTTT. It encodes CASSLQRNGELFF.

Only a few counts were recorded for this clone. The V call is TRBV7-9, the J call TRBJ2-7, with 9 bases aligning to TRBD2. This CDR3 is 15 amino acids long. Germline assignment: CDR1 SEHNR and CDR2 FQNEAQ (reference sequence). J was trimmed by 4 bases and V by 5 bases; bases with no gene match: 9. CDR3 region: CASSPPAGGPYEQYF. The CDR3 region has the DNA TGTGCCAGCAGCCCCCCGGCGGGAGGGCCGTACGAGCAGTACTTC.

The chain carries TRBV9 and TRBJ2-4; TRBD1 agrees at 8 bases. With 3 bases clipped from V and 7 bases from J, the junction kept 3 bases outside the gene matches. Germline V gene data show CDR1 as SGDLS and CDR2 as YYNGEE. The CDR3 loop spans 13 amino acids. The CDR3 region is CASSGRQGNIQYF. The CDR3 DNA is TGTGCCAGCAGCGGGCGACAGGGGAACATTCAGTACTTC.

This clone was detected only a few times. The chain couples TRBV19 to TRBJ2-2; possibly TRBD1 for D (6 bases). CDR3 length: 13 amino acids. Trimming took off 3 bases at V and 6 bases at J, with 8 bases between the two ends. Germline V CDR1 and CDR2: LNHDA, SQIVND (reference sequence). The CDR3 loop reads CASSIGGAGELFF. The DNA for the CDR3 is TGTGCCAGTAGTATTGGGGGCGCCGGGGAGCTGTTTTTT.

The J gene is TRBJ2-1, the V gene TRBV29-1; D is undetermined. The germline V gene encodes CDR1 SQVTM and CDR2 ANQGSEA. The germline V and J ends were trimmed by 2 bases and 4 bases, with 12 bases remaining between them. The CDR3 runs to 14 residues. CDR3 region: CSVESSRAYNEQFF. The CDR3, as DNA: TGCAGCGTTGAAAGTAGTAGAGCTTACAATGAGCAGTTCTTC.

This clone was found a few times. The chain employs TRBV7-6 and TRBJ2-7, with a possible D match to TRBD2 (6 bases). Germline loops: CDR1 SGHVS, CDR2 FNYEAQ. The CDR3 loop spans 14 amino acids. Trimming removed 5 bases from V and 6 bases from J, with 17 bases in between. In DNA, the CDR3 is TGTGCCAGCAGCCCTACCGGCGGGGTCAGCGAGCAGTACTTC. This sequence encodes CASSPTGGVSEQYF.

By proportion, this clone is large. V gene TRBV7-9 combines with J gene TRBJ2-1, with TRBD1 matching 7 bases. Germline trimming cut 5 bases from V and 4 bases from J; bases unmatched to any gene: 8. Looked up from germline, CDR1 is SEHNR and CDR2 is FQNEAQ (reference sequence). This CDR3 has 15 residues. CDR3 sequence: CASSHPETGYNEQFF. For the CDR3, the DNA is TGTGCCAGCAGCCACCCAGAGACAGGGTACAATGAGCAGTTCTTC.